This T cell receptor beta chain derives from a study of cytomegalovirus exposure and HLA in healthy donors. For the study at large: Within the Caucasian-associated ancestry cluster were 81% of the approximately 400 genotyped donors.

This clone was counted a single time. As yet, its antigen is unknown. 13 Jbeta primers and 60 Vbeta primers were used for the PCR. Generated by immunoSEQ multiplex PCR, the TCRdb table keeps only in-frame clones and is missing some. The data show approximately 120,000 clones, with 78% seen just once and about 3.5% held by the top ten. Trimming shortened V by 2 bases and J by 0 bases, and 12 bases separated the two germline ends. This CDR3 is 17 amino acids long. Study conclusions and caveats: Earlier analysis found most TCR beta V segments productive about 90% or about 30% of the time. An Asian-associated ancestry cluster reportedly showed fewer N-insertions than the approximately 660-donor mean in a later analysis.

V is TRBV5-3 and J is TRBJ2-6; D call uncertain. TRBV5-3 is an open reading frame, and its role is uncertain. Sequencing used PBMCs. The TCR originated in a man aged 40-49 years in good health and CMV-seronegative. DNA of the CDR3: TGTGCCAGAAGCTTCGACACTTTCATCTCTGGGGCCAACGTCCTGACTTTC. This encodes CARSFDTFISGANVLTF.